Listed below are T cell receptor beta chains from one sample, sequenced in a study of regulatory and conventional T cells in RAG deficiency. Clones were sequenced by immunoSEQ multiplex PCR, and TCRdb holds only the in-frame ones, with some missing. This table holds almost 35,000 clones, roughly 76% found once. These same data were also listed under a study on regulatory T cells.

The sequencing input was CD4+ effector T cells sorted from blood. These receptors were collected from a human donor in good health. CDR3s include the opening cysteine and the closing phenylalanine or tryptophan. D genes are given only for firm matches. A clone size is listed for some rows: how often the clone was seen (once, few, many), or a class if it is expanded.

d_call,j_call,clone_size,v_call,cdr3_aa,cdr3_nt
-,TRBJ1-6,-,TRBV7-9,CASSLVIPPLHF,TGTGCCAGCAGCTTAGTAATCCCACCCCTCCACTTT
-,TRBJ2-3,-,TRBV6-1,CASSDSLPGADTQYF,TGTGCCAGCAGTGATTCCTTACCTGGCGCAGATACGCAGTATTTT
-,TRBJ2-2,-,TRBV28,CAATSRGDTGELFF,TGTGCCGCAACGAGTAGGGGGGACACCGGGGAGCTGTTTTTT
-,TRBJ1-1,once,TRBV9,CASSPTGRAEAFF,TGTGCCAGCAGCCCGACCGGGAGGGCTGAAGCTTTCTTT
TRBD1,TRBJ1-3,-,TRBV27,CASSLSGTGAMPNTIYF,TGTGCCAGCAGTTTATCCGGGACAGGCGCAATGCCAAACACCATATATTTT
-,TRBJ1-5,-,TRBV4-1,CASSQDFTVNQPQHF,TGCGCCAGCAGCCAAGATTTTACGGTAAATCAGCCCCAGCATTTT
TRBD1,TRBJ2-4,-,TRBV9,CASSRGQGQNIQYF,TGTGCCAGCAGTAGGGGACAGGGTCAAAACATTCAGTACTTC
TRBD1,TRBJ1-2,-,TRBV30,CAWMKGTGANGYTF,TGTGCCTGGATGAAAGGGACAGGGGCGAATGGCTACACCTTC
-,TRBJ1-5,few,TRBV29-1,CSVEGEPNQPQHF,TGCAGCGTTGAAGGGGAGCCCAATCAGCCCCAGCATTTT
TRBD1,TRBJ1-2,few,TRBV10-3,CAISDTGQGGNYGYTF,TGTGCCATCAGTGATACGGGACAGGGGGGGAACTATGGCTACACCTTC
-,TRBJ2-3,-,TRBV6-1,CASSDRGRGDTQYF,TGTGCCAGCAGTGACCGCGGAAGGGGTGACACGCAGTATTTT
-,TRBJ1-3,-,TRBV6-5,CASSYRHSGNTIYF,TGTGCCAGCAGTTACAGGCACTCTGGAAACACCATATATTTT
-,TRBJ1-1,-,TRBV2,CASSRDSQNTEAFF,TGTGCCAGCAGCCGTGACAGCCAGAACACTGAAGCTTTCTTT
-,TRBJ2-3,few,TRBV9,CASSSAPGTSDTQYF,TGTGCCAGCAGCTCCGCCCCAGGAACTTCAGATACGCAGTATTTT
-,TRBJ2-7,-,TRBV2,CASRGDGKQYF,TGTGCCAGCAGGGGAGACGGGAAGCAGTACTTC
TRBD2,TRBJ2-7,-,TRBV9,CASSVSSGGFYEQYF,TGTGCCAGCAGCGTGTCTAGCGGTGGATTCTACGAGCAGTACTTC
TRBD1,TRBJ1-5,-,TRBV11-2,CASSQLGQGINQPQHF,TGTGCCAGCAGCCAACTCGGACAGGGGATCAATCAGCCCCAGCATTTT
-,TRBJ2-3,-,TRBV7-3,CASSFTGARVDTQYF,TGTGCCAGCAGCTTTACCGGGGCAAGAGTAGATACGCAGTATTTT
-,TRBJ1-1,-,TRBV5-8,CASSLVVRANTEAFF,TGTGCCAGCAGCTTGGTGGTCCGGGCGAACACTGAAGCTTTCTTT
-,TRBJ2-3,-,TRBV5-4,CASSLAGTDTQYF,TGTGCCAGCAGCTTGGCAGGAACAGATACGCAGTATTTT
-,TRBJ2-3,-,TRBV9,CASSVGSTDTQYF,TGTGCCAGCAGCGTTGGTAGCACAGATACGCAGTATTTT
-,TRBJ2-3,-,TRBV5-1,CASSFSQDPNTQYF,TGCGCCAGCAGCTTCTCACAGGATCCGAATACGCAGTATTTT
-,TRBJ2-5,-,TRBV5-1,CASSWTGRQETQYF,TGCGCCAGCAGCTGGACGGGACGGCAAGAGACCCAGTACTTC
-,TRBJ2-7,-,TRBV28,CASSIDYEQYF,TGTGCCAGTAGCATAGACTACGAGCAGTACTTC
-,TRBJ2-2,-,TRBV9,CASSATTDTNTGELFF,TGTGCCAGCAGCGCCACGACAGATACGAACACCGGGGAGCTGTTTTTT
TRBD2,TRBJ2-7,-,TRBV27,CASSPWTSGRSYEQYF,TGTGCCAGCAGTCCATGGACTAGCGGGCGCTCCTACGAGCAGTACTTC
-,TRBJ2-2,-,TRBV6-1,CASSVHRDVSGELFF,TGTGCCAGCAGTGTACACAGGGACGTTTCCGGGGAGCTGTTTTTT
-,TRBJ1-5,once,TRBV28,CASSFGRDQPQHF,TGTGCCAGCAGTTTTGGACGGGATCAGCCCCAGCATTTT
-,TRBJ1-3,-,TRBV21-1,CASSNGKGQSGNTIYF,TGTGCCAGCAGCAACGGGAAGGGTCAGTCGGGAAACACCATATATTTT
-,TRBJ1-4,-,TRBV4-1,CASSQGKNNEKLFF,TGCGCCAGCAGCCAAGGGAAGAATAATGAAAAACTGTTTTTT
-,TRBJ2-2,few,TRBV12-5,CASGPPGRSMITGELFF,TGTGCTAGTGGTCCCCCCGGCCGGTCGATGATAACCGGGGAGCTGTTTTTT
TRBD1,TRBJ2-7,-,TRBV7-9,CASSLSQGARYEQYF,TGTGCCAGCAGCTTATCGCAGGGGGCGCGCTACGAGCAGTACTTC
-,TRBJ1-6,few,TRBV7-3,CASSLNGGSNNSPLHF,TGTGCCAGCAGCTTAAATGGAGGGAGTAATAATTCACCCCTCCACTTT
-,TRBJ2-7,-,TRBV6-5,CASSYRGTHSYEQYF,TGTGCCAGCAGTTATCGGGGGACCCACTCCTACGAGCAGTACTTC
TRBD1,TRBJ1-1,-,TRBV7-9,CASSPPGQGLNTEAFF,TGTGCCAGCAGCCCACCGGGACAGGGACTGAACACTGAAGCTTTCTTT
-,TRBJ1-1,-,TRBV5-1,CASSLEAHRNTEAFF,TGCGCCAGCAGCTTGGAGGCACACCGGAACACTGAAGCTTTCTTT
TRBD1,TRBJ2-2,-,TRBV5-1,CASSPRQGNTGELFF,TGCGCCAGCAGCCCAAGACAGGGTAACACCGGGGAGCTGTTTTTT
-,TRBJ1-1,-,TRBV5-1,CASSLAGGFGSRRFLNTEAFF,TGCGCCAGCAGCTTGGCGGGGGGATTCGGCTCCAGAAGGTTCCTGAACACTGAAGCTTTCTTT
TRBD1,TRBJ1-5,-,TRBV28,CASLQTGDGNQPQHF,TGTGCCAGCCTTCAGACAGGGGATGGCAATCAGCCCCAGCATTTT
TRBD1,TRBJ1-6,-,TRBV15,CATSRGQSSYNSPLHF,TGTGCCACCAGCAGGGGACAGAGCTCCTATAATTCACCCCTCCACTTT